The 20 T cell receptor beta chains in this list originate from one sample, sequenced in a study of blood T cell repertoires in COVID-19. Only in-frame clones appear in the TCRdb table, and some are missing; sequencing was by immunoSEQ multiplex PCR. The repertoire holds fewer than 400,000 clones, 70% to 90% seen once, with roughly 4.5% in the top ten. The sequenced material came from PBMCs or T cells enriched from blood (not recorded which). Every receptor here comes from a man aged 30 to 45 who had recovered from COVID-19.

V is TRBV18 and J is TRBJ2-5, with 8 bases lining up with TRBD2. The CDR3 is 15 amino acids. CDR1 and CDR2 (germline): KGHSH, LQKENI. The J segment lost 2 bases and the V segment lost 4 bases, leaving 6 bases of the junction unmatched. The CDR3 nucleotides read TGTGCCAGCTCACGGGTAGCGGGAAGGCAAGAGACCCAGTACTTC. The encoded protein is CASSRVAGRQETQYF.

The V gene is TRBV11-2, the J gene TRBJ2-5; unclear D gene. Germline-derived CDR1 and CDR2 are SGHAT and FQNNGV. The CDR3 has 16 residues. Deletions cut 5 bases from V and 1 base from J, with 17 bases between. The CDR3 loop reads CASSRRGRARQETQYF. In DNA form, the CDR3 reads TGTGCCAGCAGCCGTCGTGGTAGAGCCCGCCAAGAGACCCAGTACTTC.

The chain carries TRBV12-3 or TRBV12-4 and TRBJ2-4; D perhaps matches TRBD1 (6 bases). The CDR3 extends over 11 amino acids. V was clipped by 4 bases and J by 12 bases, with 10 bases between them. The CDR3 reads CASSSGQPQYF. The CDR3 region has the DNA TGTGCCAGCAGTTCCGGACAGCCTCAGTACTTC.

The V gene is TRBV21-1, the J gene TRBJ1-5; the table assigns TRBD1, which was not confirmed against the DNA. TRBV21-1 is recorded as a pseudogene. The CDR3 has 16 residues. In DNA, the CDR3 is TGTGCCAGCAGCAAAGGGGACAGGGCGAGCAATCAGCCCCAGCATTTT. Translating gives CASSKGDRASNQPQHF.

The chain has TRBV7-9 and TRBJ2-5; D gene unclear. This CDR3 has 13 residues. The V end lost 3 bases, the J end lost 4 bases, and 9 bases lay between the germline ends. From germline, CDR1 is SEHNR and CDR2 FQNEAQ (reference sequence). The CDR3 reads CASSFAAPETQYF. The CDR3 coding sequence is TGTGCCAGCAGCTTCGCGGCGCCAGAGACCCAGTACTTC.

The rearrangement uses TRBV3-1 (or the pseudogene TRBV3-2) and TRBJ1-2; D ambiguous. CDR3 length: 12 residues. Germline V gene data show CDR1 as LGHDT and CDR2 as YNNKEL (reference sequence). V was pared by 8 bases and J by 0 bases, with 7 bases between. CDR3 coding DNA: TGTGCCAGCTTTTTAGCTAACTATGGCTACACCTTC. It codes for CASFLANYGYTF.

The chain recombines TRBV21-1 with TRBJ1-1; TRBD1, the D gene given by the table, was not confirmed from the DNA. TRBV21-1 is tagged as a pseudogene. The CDR3 runs to 13 residues. Here the CDR3 DNA reads TGTGCCAGCAGCCTCGGGACAGGGGATGAAGCTTTCTTT. Translating it yields CASSLGTGDEAFF.

This clone was recorded a few times. CDR3 sequence (DNA): TGTGCCAGCAGCCGCCAGGGGCCGGGTAATGAAAAACTGTTTTTT. This sequence encodes CASSRQGPGNEKLFF. The chain combines TRBV7-9 with TRBJ1-4, with D possibly being TRBD1 (6 bases). Germline lookup yields CDR1 SEHNR and CDR2 FQNEAQ (reference sequence). V was pared by 5 bases and J by 4 bases, with 14 bases between. This CDR3 has 15 residues.

This rearrangement joins TRBV3-1 (or the pseudogene TRBV3-2) to TRBJ1-2; 12 nucleotides match TRBD1. V gave up 1 base and J gave up 4 bases; unmatched junction bases: 7. The CDR3 is 17 residues long. Germline loops: CDR1 LGHDT, CDR2 YNNKEL (reference sequence). CDR3 bases: TGTGCCAGCAGCCAAGGAGTGGGGACAGGGGGCTCCTATGGCTACACCTTC. Translating it yields CASSQGVGTGGSYGYTF.

The chain recombines TRBV3-1 (or the pseudogene TRBV3-2) with TRBJ1-1, with D uncertain. Trimming took 8 bases from V and 4 from J, leaving 14 bases between them. This CDR3 region has 13 residues. Germline loops: CDR1 LGHDT, CDR2 YNNKEL (reference sequence). The CDR3 region is CASVFSGTTEAFF. Here the CDR3 DNA reads TGTGCCAGCGTCTTTTCGGGAACCACTGAAGCTTTCTTT.

The chain has TRBV2 and TRBJ1-2; 7 nucleotides match TRBD1. The trim removed 6 bases at V and 8 bases at J, leaving 9 bases unmatched. This CDR3 has 13 residues. CDR1 is SNHLY, CDR2 FYNNEI, per germline. This CDR3 is CASRGQPLQGYTF. The CDR3 DNA reads as TGTGCCAGCAGGGGACAGCCCCTTCAGGGCTACACCTTC.

The chain joins TRBV19 to TRBJ1-5; TRBD1 agrees at 8 bases. Per germline, CDR1 LNHDA and CDR2 SQIVND (reference sequence). This CDR3 comprises 15 residues. Trimming removed 3 bases from V and 4 bases from J; junction bases left unmatched: 5. Here the CDR3 reads CASSITQGANQPQHF. The CDR3 DNA follows: TGTGCCAGTAGTATTACCCAGGGGGCGAATCAGCCCCAGCATTTT. Drawing the rest from reference TRBV19 and TRBJ1-5, the complete variable domain is DGGITQSPKYLFRKEGQNVTLSCEQNLNHDAMYWYRQDPGQGLRLIYYSQIVNDFQKGDIAEGYSVSREKKESFPLTVTSAQKNPTAFYLCASSITQGANQPQHFGDGTRLSIL.

This rearrangement joins TRBV3-1 (or the pseudogene TRBV3-2) to TRBJ1-4; D gene unclear. Germline lookup yields CDR1 LGHDT and CDR2 YNNKEL (reference sequence). This CDR3 spans 15 amino acids. Trimming removed 4 bases at V and 3 bases at J, with 12 bases between. DNA of the CDR3: TGTGCCAGCAGCCCAAACATCCTTTCTAATGAAAAACTGTTTTTT. This codes for CASSPNILSNEKLFF.

The gene calls are TRBV7-2 and TRBJ2-7; a possible D gene is TRBD2 (7 bases). The V end lost 1 base, the J end lost 2 bases, and 9 bases lay between the germline ends. The CDR3 contains 14 residues. Germline V gene lookup returns CDR1 SGHTA and CDR2 FQGNSA. CDR3 sequence (DNA): TGTGCCAGCAGCTTAGGGGGGGGCACCTACGAGCAGTACTTC. Translating gives CASSLGGGTYEQYF.

This chain uses TRBV28 with TRBJ2-5; D is unresolved. The CDR3 is 13 amino acids. V lost 3 bases and J 2 bases, leaving 7 bases between the germline ends. Per the germline V gene, CDR1 is MDHEN and CDR2 is SYDVKM. The CDR3 spells CASSFPVQETQYF. The CDR3 DNA is TGTGCCAGCAGTTTCCCAGTTCAAGAGACCCAGTACTTC. The full variable domain, rest sourced from reference TRBV28 and TRBJ2-5, is DVKVTQSSRYLVKRTGEKVFLECVQDMDHENMFWYRQDPGLGLRLIYFSYDVKMKEKGDIPEGYSVSREKKERFSLILESASTNQTSMYLCASSFPVQETQYFGPGTRLLVL.

V gene TRBV5-1 combines with J gene TRBJ1-5; the D gene is possibly TRBD1 (5 bases). The V end lost 4 bases, the J end lost 5 bases, and 10 bases lay between the germline ends. The CDR3 length is 13 residues. From germline, CDR1 is SGHRS and CDR2 YFSETQ. CDR3 residues: CASSMTVDQPQHF. The CDR3 bases are TGCGCCAGCAGCATGACAGTGGATCAGCCCCAGCATTTT.

This chain joins TRBV4-1 and TRBJ2-1; 7 bases match TRBD2. The CDR3 is 14 residues long. Germline CDR1 is MGHRA and CDR2 is YSYEKL. V shed 5 bases and J 7 bases; nucleotides not matched to a gene: 8. CDR3 DNA: TGCGCCAGCAGCTTGACGGGAGGCCTTAATGAGCAGTTCTTC. The encoded protein is CASSLTGGLNEQFF.

The V call is TRBV3-1 (or the pseudogene TRBV3-2), the J call TRBJ2-7, with D possibly being TRBD1 (5 bases). Germline values: CDR1 LGHDT, CDR2 YNNKEL (reference sequence). This CDR3 is built from 11 residues. Trimming shortened V by 6 bases and J by 5 bases, and 8 bases separated the two germline ends. CDR3 in amino acids: CASSRRDEQYF. The CDR3 nucleotides read TGTGCCAGCAGTCGCAGGGACGAGCAGTACTTC.

The chain uses TRBV25-1 and TRBJ1-2, with TRBD1 matching over 8 bases. V lost 3 bases and J lost 4; bases outside the gene matches: 10. This CDR3 has 16 residues. CDR1 and CDR2 (germline): MGHDK, SYGVNS. The CDR3 DNA sequence: TGTGCCAGCAGTGACCAGATCGGACAGGGCGCCTATGGCTACACCTTC. Encoded protein: CASSDQIGQGAYGYTF.

This chain links TRBV4-1 with TRBJ1-4; D uncertain. Germline CDR1 MGHRA, CDR2 YSYEKL. The CDR3 spans 13 residues. V was cut by 1 base and J by 14 bases, with 14 bases left in between. Written as DNA, the CDR3 is TGCGCCAGCAGCCAAGCCCGGGGAGTCAGCCTGTTTTTT. This translates into CASSQARGVSLFF.